This T cell receptor beta chain is drawn from a study of identical twins. This clonotype was recorded a few times. The antigen is undetermined. Addition of a universal primer site occurred through template switching, and cDNA carried unique molecular identifiers. In TCRdb, the 5' RACE reads were re-called with MiXCR into one record per CDR3 protein. The sample holds around 670,000 distinct CDR3 sequences, 5.5% to 6.5% seen once. V lost 1 base and J lost 6, with 9 bases in between. Looked up from germline, CDR1 is LGHNA and CDR2 is YSLEER. The CDR3 spans 13 residues. Points from the study as a whole: These conclusions were based on statistical analysis (cross-sectional, not following the same donors). Twins' excess sharing was less marked for out-of-frame beta sequences. Insertions were fewer in abundant cord blood beta clonotypes, whereas memory repertoires showed none of this pattern.

The source is a young man in good health. Sequencing was carried out using naive T cells sorted from blood. V gene TRBV4-3 combines with J gene TRBJ1-1, with a possible D match to TRBD1 (5 bases). The CDR3: CASSQGRVAEAFF. DNA for the CDR3: TGCGCCAGCAGCCAAGGCAGGGTGGCTGAAGCTTTCTTT.